Below are 24 T cell receptor beta chains sequenced from a single sample in a study of vaccination and CD4 T cells after COVID-19. The antigens these receptors bind are not known. Sequence data for DNA of cultured CD4+ T cells were generated by the Oncomine TCR Beta short-read assay. Each CDR3 protein gets one entry after TCRdb re-called the PCR reads with MiXCR. The sample lists around 6,400 distinct CDR3 sequences; roughly three fifths were seen once. Sample treatment: roughly ten-day PBMC culture with coronavirus spike peptide pools or control peptides (ViraFEST assay). According to the study, CD4+ T cells from the unexposed donor were gathered ahead of the COVID-19 pandemic (2011-2018). The specimen sequenced was CD4+ T cells from blood, cultured in vitro. The source is a human donor in good health.

The J gene is TRBJ1-4, the V gene TRBV6-1; 11 nucleotides align to TRBD1. With V trimmed by 5 bases and J by 8 bases, 4 bases remained unmatched. Germline lookup yields CDR1 MNHNS and CDR2 SASEGT. This CDR3 region has 14 residues. CDR3 DNA sequence: TGTGCCAGCAGTCCGGACAGGGGGCCGGAAAAACTGTTTTTT. It yields the protein CASSPDRGPEKLFF.

This clonotype was observed a few times. This chain connects TRBV20-1 to TRBJ2-7, with 9 bases identical to TRBD2. This CDR3 is 13 amino acids long. V lost 6 bases, J lost 4 bases, and 7 bases stayed unmatched. Germline V gene lookup returns CDR1 DFQATT and CDR2 SNEGSKA (reference sequence). The CDR3 loop reads CSAPLAGTYEQYF. The CDR3 DNA follows: TGCAGTGCCCCCCTAGCGGGGACATACGAGCAGTACTTC.

The rearrangement joins TRBV7-9 to TRBJ1-1; no reliable D call. Germline CDR1 and CDR2: SEHNR and FQNEAQ (reference sequence). This CDR3 has 15 amino acids. Trimming left V 1 base short and J 8 bases short, with 17 bases between. The CDR3 here is CASSLGSGTDSEAFF. CDR3 nucleotide sequence: TGTGCCAGCAGCTTAGGTAGTGGAACTGACTCGGAAGCTTTCTTT.

Only a few counts were recorded for this clonotype. J is TRBJ1-3 and V is TRBV6-5; D unclear. Germline-derived CDR1 and CDR2 are MNHEY and SVGAGI. V lost 2 bases, J lost 0 bases, and 5 bases lay in between. The CDR3 totals 14 residues. The CDR3 loop reads CASSYDFSGNTIYF. In nucleotides, the CDR3 is TGTGCCAGCAGTTACGACTTCTCTGGAAACACCATATATTTT.

This clonotype was seen only a few times. The V call is TRBV25-1, the J call TRBJ2-7; 7 bases are a match to TRBD1. Germline loops: CDR1 MGHDK, CDR2 SYGVNS. The junction had 15 bases not matched to a gene; V was cut back by 4 bases and J by 0 bases. The CDR3 runs 18 residues. The CDR3 loop is CASSGSLGTAQLSYEQYF. DNA for the CDR3: TGTGCCAGCAGTGGATCTCTCGGGACAGCACAGCTCTCCTACGAGCAGTACTTC.

J is TRBJ2-3 and V is TRBV19; D is possibly TRBD2 (5 bases). In germline, CDR1 is LNHDA, CDR2 SQIVND (reference sequence). The CDR3 runs 14 residues. Trimming left V 4 bases short and J 4 bases short, with 12 bases between. The chain's CDR3 is CASSRGVPADTQYF. The DNA of the CDR3 is TGTGCCAGTAGTAGGGGAGTCCCGGCAGATACGCAGTATTTT.

The chain's CDR3 is CASSLVQGSNQPQHF. Here the CDR3 DNA reads TGTGCCAGCAGCTTAGTTCAGGGAAGCAATCAGCCCCAGCATTTT. The chain carries TRBV7-2 and TRBJ1-5; tentative D call: TRBD1 (5 bases). V lost 1 base to trimming and J lost 1 base, with 8 bases between them. Germline V lookup: CDR1 SGHTA, CDR2 FQGNSA. CDR3 length: 15 residues.

This clonotype was counted between two and nine times. CDR3 DNA sequence: TGTGCCAGCAGCTTACAAAGGGCGGCGGGGGCAGGTGGCTACACCTTC. It codes for CASSLQRAAGAGGYTF. V is TRBV11-2 and J is TRBJ1-2; weak D call: TRBD1 (6 bases). Germline assignment: CDR1 SGHAT and CDR2 FQNNGV. There are 16 residues in the CDR3. The V gene lost 2 bases and the J gene lost 7 bases, with 20 bases spanning the gap.

This clonotype came up a few times. The chain joins TRBV24-1 to TRBJ2-2; D call uncertain. V was pared by 6 bases and J by 2 bases, with 12 bases between. The CDR3 length is 15 residues. From germline, CDR1 is KGHDR and CDR2 SFDVKD. The CDR3: CATSHPTRNTGELFF. As DNA, the CDR3 is TGTGCCACCAGTCACCCGACACGAAACACCGGGGAGCTGTTTTTT.

The rearrangement joins TRBV27 to TRBJ2-4; TRBD1 is a possible D gene (5 bases). CDR1 MNHEY and CDR2 SMNVEV come from the germline V gene (reference sequence). This CDR3 has 13 amino acids. The V end lost 4 bases, the J end lost 9 bases, and 13 bases lay between the germline ends. The CDR3 spells CASSSDRLGIQYF. CDR3 sequence (DNA): TGTGCCAGCAGTTCCGACAGATTGGGCATTCAGTACTTC.

This rearrangement joins TRBV19 to TRBJ2-7; no definite D call. The CDR3 sequence is 14 residues long. V was shortened by 2 bases and J by 2 bases, with 10 bases between the two germline ends. CDR1 is LNHDA, CDR2 SQIVND, per germline (reference sequence). The CDR3 region is CASSIIGETYEQYF. The CDR3 coding sequence is TGTGCCAGTAGTATAATAGGCGAAACCTACGAGCAGTACTTC.

Here the CDR3 DNA reads TGTGCCACCAGTGGTCGCCCTATCTACAATGAGCAGTTCTTC. This translates into CATSGRPIYNEQFF. The chain carries TRBV24-1 and TRBJ2-1; D ambiguous. Between the trimmed V and J ends, which lost 5 bases and 3 bases, there was a span of 10 bases. Germline V gene sequence: CDR1 KGHDR, CDR2 SFDVKD. The CDR3 is 14 amino acids.

V gene TRBV18 combines with J gene TRBJ1-1, with D uncertain. The germline V gene encodes CDR1 KGHSH and CDR2 LQKENI. The CDR3 runs to 14 residues. The ends were cut back, 0 bases at V and 2 bases at J, with 7 bases in the middle. The CDR3: CASSPPAGNTEAFF. CDR3 coding DNA: TGTGCCAGCTCACCACCGGCAGGTAACACTGAAGCTTTCTTT.

This clonotype came up a few times. The chain is built from TRBV7-2 and TRBJ1-2; 7 nucleotides line up with TRBD1. V lost 2 bases to trimming and J lost 5 bases; unmatched junction nucleotides: 11. Germline CDR1 and CDR2: SGHTA and FQGNSA. This CDR3 spans 16 amino acids. The CDR3 DNA reads as TGTGCCAGCAGCTTATATGAGGGGGCGCGACATTATGGCTACACCTTC. This encodes CASSLYEGARHYGYTF.

V gene TRBV15 combines with J gene TRBJ2-1, with a tentative D call TRBD1 (6 bases). The germline gives CDR1 LNHNV, CDR2 YYDKDF (reference sequence). V shed 1 base and J shed 7 bases, with 14 bases lying between them. The CDR3 covers 15 residues. This CDR3 is CATSRGPGAENEQFF. CDR3 coding DNA: TGTGCCACCAGCAGAGGGCCAGGGGCCGAGAATGAGCAGTTCTTC.

The chain couples TRBV20-1 to TRBJ1-1; D possibly corresponds to TRBD1 (6 bases). Between the trimmed V and J ends, which lost 6 bases and 5 bases, there was a span of 16 bases. The length of the CDR3 is 13 residues. Per the germline V gene, CDR1 is DFQATT and CDR2 is SNEGSKA (reference sequence). The CDR3 spells CSADDSRGTEAFF. The CDR3 nucleotides read TGCAGTGCCGATGACAGCAGGGGAACTGAAGCTTTCTTT.

By share of the sample, this clonotype is large (0.1 to 1%). The genes are TRBV7-7 and TRBJ2-7; 8 positions agree with TRBD1. The germline CDR1 and CDR2 sequences are SSHAT and FNYEAQ (reference sequence). The CDR3 consists of 13 residues. Trimming at V came to 8 bases and at J to 5 bases, leaving 8 bases not matched to a gene. In DNA, the CDR3 is TGTGCCAGCTCCCGGGACAGGTCCCACGAGCAGTACTTC. Translated, it gives CASSRDRSHEQYF.

The genes are TRBV10-1 and TRBJ1-2; TRBD1 matches 7 bases. The J segment lost 2 bases and the V segment lost 3 bases, leaving 6 bases of the junction unmatched. Germline lookup yields CDR1 WNHNN and CDR2 SYGVQD (reference sequence). This CDR3 is built from 15 residues. In DNA form, the CDR3 reads TGCGCCAGCAGTGACCACAGGGGCTTCAACTATGGCTACACCTTC. Translating it yields CASSDHRGFNYGYTF.

The rearrangement links TRBV7-2 to TRBJ2-2, with 15 positions matching TRBD2. Germline CDR1 and CDR2: SGHTA and FQGNSA. J lost 4 bases, V lost 1 base, and 1 base had no gene match. This CDR3 has 17 residues. The CDR3 DNA is TGTGCCAGCAGCTTAGAGGGACTAGCGGGAGGCACCGGGGAGCTGTTTTTT. As protein: CASSLEGLAGGTGELFF.

This clonotype appeared a single time. The chain has TRBV7-9 and TRBJ2-3; no definite D call. Germline V gene data show CDR1 as SEHNR and CDR2 as FQNEAQ (reference sequence). CDR3 length equals 11 residues. V gave up 5 bases and J gave up 2 bases, with 2 bases separating them. The chain's CDR3 is CASSVTDTQYF. The CDR3 DNA sequence: TGTGCCAGCAGCGTCACAGATACGCAGTATTTT.

The chain has TRBV12-3 or TRBV12-4 and TRBJ2-5; D may be TRBD1 or TRBD2 (6 bases each). V lost 7 bases to trimming and J lost 1 base, with 28 bases between them. The CDR3 totals 19 residues. The CDR3 sequence: CASIKGGSLAPLGQETQYF. CDR3 in DNA: TGTGCCAGCATCAAAGGGGGGTCACTAGCACCCTTGGGCCAAGAGACCCAGTACTTC.

In this sample, this clonotype turned up a few times. The chain is built from TRBV28 and TRBJ1-6; tentative D call: TRBD1 (6 bases). The CDR3 length is 16 residues. Germline V lookup: CDR1 MDHEN, CDR2 SYDVKM. V lost 5 bases, J lost 10 bases, and 21 bases lay in between. The CDR3 here is CASSGGRGGQRSPLHF. For the CDR3, the DNA is TGTGCCAGCAGTGGGGGCAGGGGAGGGCAGAGATCACCCCTCCACTTT.

This clonotype was seen once. The CDR3 bases are TGTGCCAGCAGTTACGATGGACTGGCTTCCTACAATGAGCAGTTCTTC. It codes for CASSYDGLASYNEQFF. V usage is TRBV6-5 and J usage is TRBJ2-1, with a weak D call TRBD2 (5 bases). Looked up from germline, CDR1 is MNHEY and CDR2 is SVGAGI. Between the trimmed V and J ends, which lost 2 bases and 1 base, there was a span of 12 bases. This CDR3 region has 16 residues.

This clonotype has only a few counts. V gene TRBV2 combines with J gene TRBJ1-2; no clear D gene. The CDR3 loop spans 12 amino acids. Germline CDR1 SNHLY, CDR2 FYNNEI. V was trimmed by 6 bases and J by 4 bases, leaving 9 bases between them. In nucleotides, the CDR3 is TGTGCCAGCAGGGGATTGCCCTATGGCTACACCTTC. It is translated as CASRGLPYGYTF.